Each of the 17 T cell receptor beta chains below was sequenced from the same sample in a study of cytomegalovirus exposure and HLA in healthy donors. PCR primers comprised 60 Vbeta and 13 Jbeta primers. TCRdb keeps only in-frame clones here, not all; method: immunoSEQ multiplex PCR. The data hold about 160,000 clones, with about 85% observed a single time. The sample comprised PBMCs. The receptors come from a man aged 18 to 29 in good health and CMV-seropositive.

V is TRBV14 and J is TRBJ1-2; D may be TRBD1 (5 bases). The CDR3 runs to 13 residues. Trimming stripped 1 base from V and 4 bases from J, with 7 bases between. Germline CDR1 is SGHDN and CDR2 is FVKESK. The CDR3 DNA sequence: TGTGCCAGCAGCCAAGGGGGCGGCTATGGCTACACCTTC. Translating it yields CASSQGGGYGYTF.

A single count supports this clone. The V gene is TRBV28, the J gene TRBJ1-1; D may be TRBD1 (5 bases). This CDR3 is 15 amino acids long. The ends were cut back, 5 bases at V and 3 bases at J, with 16 bases in the middle. Per the germline V gene, CDR1 is MDHEN and CDR2 is SYDVKM. CDR3 residues: CASSRLGRADTEAFF. The CDR3 nucleotides are TGTGCCAGCAGTAGACTCGGCAGGGCGGACACTGAAGCTTTCTTT.

About this clone itself: Mismatch with germline at one junction end may stem from a read error. The chain is built from TRBV10-3 and TRBJ2-5, with 7 positions matching TRBD2. The germline CDR1 and CDR2 sequences are ENHRY and SYGVKD. This CDR3 is built from 15 residues. The CDR3 sequence is CAIGDGGGPQETQYF. CDR3 nucleotide sequence: TGTGCCATCGGTGATGGCGGGGGACCCCAAGAGACCCAGTACTTC.

This clone came up once. This rearrangement joins TRBV4-3 to TRBJ2-6; D gene uncertain. The CDR3 runs 17 residues. V lost 0 bases to trimming and J lost 4 bases, with 13 bases between them. Per the germline V gene, CDR1 is LGHNA and CDR2 is YSLEER. CDR3 region: CASSQDLSVPGANVLTF. DNA for the CDR3: TGCGCCAGCAGCCAAGATCTCTCGGTGCCCGGGGCCAACGTCCTGACTTTC.

This chain connects TRBV6-6 to TRBJ2-7, with unresolved D. The CDR3 sequence is 14 residues long. The V end lost 1 base, the J end lost 6 bases, and 13 bases lay between the germline ends. Germline CDR1 is MNHNY and CDR2 is SVGAGI (reference sequence). As DNA, the CDR3 is TGTGCCAGCAGTTACTTGGCGGAAAAAACCGAGCAGTACTTC. Translating gives CASSYLAEKTEQYF.

This chain links TRBV6-6 with TRBJ2-2; 9 bases agree with TRBD2. This CDR3 is 14 amino acids long. Looked up from germline, CDR1 is MNHNY and CDR2 is SVGAGI (reference sequence). After removal of 8 bases from V and 1 base from J, the junction contained 2 bases not matched to a gene. Here the CDR3 DNA reads TGTGCCAGCCAGCGGGGGGTGAACACCGGGGAGCTGTTTTTT. It codes for CASQRGVNTGELFF.

The V gene is TRBV4-3, the J gene TRBJ2-2, with a possible D match to TRBD2 (7 bases). There are 16 residues in the CDR3. In germline, CDR1 is LGHNA, CDR2 YSLEER. V was shortened by 4 bases and J by 8 bases, with 20 bases between the two germline ends. As DNA, the CDR3 is TGCGCCAGCAGCCCAGAGTTATCGGGGGGCCGAGGGGAGCTGTTTTTT. As protein: CASSPELSGGRGELFF.

This clone is a singleton in its sample. The V and J genes are TRBV6-1 and TRBJ1-2; 10 bases are shared with TRBD1. This CDR3 is built from 16 residues. Trimming removed 2 bases from V and 5 bases from J; junction bases left unmatched: 8. Germline CDR1 MNHNS, CDR2 SASEGT. The CDR3 DNA reads TGTGCCAGCAGTGAACCCCCGGGACAGGGGAAATATGGCTACACCTTC. Residues: CASSEPPGQGKYGYTF.

This clone was observed once. The rearrangement uses TRBV11-2 and TRBJ1-3; 8 positions agree with TRBD1. Germline trimming cut 1 base from V and 1 base from J; bases unmatched to any gene: 12. The CDR3 has 19 amino acids. CDR1 is SGHAT and CDR2 is FQNNGV in the germline V gene. This CDR3 reads CASSLGWTSGGNSGNTIYF. In nucleotides, the CDR3 is TGTGCCAGCAGCTTAGGGTGGACGTCAGGGGGCAATTCTGGAAACACCATATATTTT.

The chain has TRBV7-2 and TRBJ2-2; TRBD1 might be the D (6 bases). Trimming shortened V by 3 bases and J by 6 bases, and 14 bases separated the two germline ends. CDR3 length: 15 residues. The germline V gene encodes CDR1 SGHTA and CDR2 FQGNSA. The CDR3 bases are TGTGCCAGCAGCTTGGAACTGGGGGCAGCCGGGGAGCTGTTTTTT. Encoded protein: CASSLELGAAGELFF.

The V and J genes are TRBV11-2 and TRBJ2-3; TRBD2 agrees at 9 bases. Germline loops: CDR1 SGHAT, CDR2 FQNNGV. The CDR3 covers 16 residues. The V gene end was trimmed by 0 bases and the J gene end by 5 bases; junction bases not matched to a gene: 6. The chain's CDR3 is CASSLDKAGGLDTQYF. In DNA form, the CDR3 reads TGTGCCAGCAGCTTAGATAAAGCGGGGGGCTTAGATACGCAGTATTTT. The complete variable domain, with remaining parts taken from reference TRBV11-2 and TRBJ2-3, reads EAGVAQSPRYKIIEKRQSVAFWCNPISGHATLYWYQQILGQGPKLLIQFQNNGVVDDSQLPKDRFSAERLKGVDSTLKIQPAKLEDSAVYLCASSLDKAGGLDTQYFGPGTRLTVL.

This clone was observed once. The V call is TRBV7-8, the J call TRBJ2-7, with D perhaps matching TRBD2 (5 bases). Germline CDR1 SGHVS, CDR2 FQNEAQ. The V gene lost 5 bases and the J gene lost 0 bases, with 17 bases spanning the gap. The CDR3 consists of 16 residues. CDR3 amino acids: CASSPPLGVLSYEQYF. The CDR3 DNA reads TGTGCCAGCAGCCCTCCCCTCGGGGTTCTCTCCTACGAGCAGTACTTC.

This chain uses TRBV6-6 with TRBJ2-3, with D perhaps matching TRBD2 (7 bases). Trimming removed 0 bases at V and 1 base at J, with 11 bases between. CDR3 size: 16 residues. Germline CDR1 MNHNY, CDR2 SVGAGI (reference sequence). In nucleotides, the CDR3 is TGTGCCAGCAGTTACTCGGGGGCGGGGGGCACAGATACGCAGTATTTT. This encodes CASSYSGAGGTDTQYF.

The chain employs TRBV5-6 and TRBJ2-5, with D unresolved. Germline CDR1 reads SGHDT; CDR2 reads YYEEEE. Trimming pared 4 bases from V and 5 bases from J, leaving 12 bases between. This CDR3 comprises 13 residues. The CDR3 loop is CASSPRNSETQYF. The DNA of the CDR3 is TGTGCCAGCAGCCCCAGGAATTCCGAGACCCAGTACTTC. Combining the CDR3 with reference TRBV5-6 and TRBJ2-5 gives the whole variable domain DAGVTQSPTHLIKTRGQQVTLRCSPKSGHDTVSWYQQALGQGPQFIFQYYEEEERQRGNFPDRFSGHQFPNYSSELNVNALLLGDSALYLCASSPRNSETQYFGPGTRLLVL.

CDR3 amino acids: CASSMWTGSNGNIQYF. CDR3 nucleotides: TGTGCCAGTAGTATGTGGACAGGGAGCAATGGAAACATTCAGTACTTC. The chain combines TRBV19 with TRBJ2-4; 8 bases are shared with TRBD1. CDR3 length equals 16 residues. The germline gives CDR1 LNHDA, CDR2 SQIVND (reference sequence). The junction had 10 bases not matched to a gene; V was cut back by 3 bases and J by 6 bases.

The chain uses TRBV6-1 and TRBJ2-3; 11 nucleotides line up with TRBD1. There are 15 residues in the CDR3. Trimming removed 2 bases from V and 6 bases from J; junction bases left unmatched: 4. Germline lookup yields CDR1 MNHNS and CDR2 SASEGT. The CDR3 nucleotides are TGTGCCAGCAGTGAAAGGACAGGGGGCGGGGATACGCAGTATTTT. This encodes CASSERTGGGDTQYF.

This clone was seen a single time. The chain joins TRBV15 to TRBJ1-6; no clear D. The CDR3 has 15 amino acids. Germline V CDR1 and CDR2: LNHNV, YYDKDF (reference sequence). V lost 3 bases to trimming and J lost 3 bases, with 9 bases between them. The CDR3 loop is CATSSTESYNSPLHF. In DNA form, the CDR3 reads TGTGCCACCAGCAGTACAGAGAGCTATAATTCACCCCTCCACTTT.